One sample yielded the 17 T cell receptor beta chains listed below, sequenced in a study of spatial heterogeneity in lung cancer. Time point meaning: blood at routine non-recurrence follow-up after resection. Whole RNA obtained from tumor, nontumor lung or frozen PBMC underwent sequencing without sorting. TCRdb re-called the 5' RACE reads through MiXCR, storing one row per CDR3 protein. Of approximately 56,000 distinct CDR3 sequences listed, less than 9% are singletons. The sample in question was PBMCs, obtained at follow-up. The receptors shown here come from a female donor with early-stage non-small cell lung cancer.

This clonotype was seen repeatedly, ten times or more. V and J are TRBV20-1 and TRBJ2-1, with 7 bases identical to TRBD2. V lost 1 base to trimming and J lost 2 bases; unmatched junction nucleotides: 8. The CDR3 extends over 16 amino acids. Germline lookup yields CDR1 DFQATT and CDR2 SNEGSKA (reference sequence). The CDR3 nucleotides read TGCAGTGCTAGAGGGGCCGGGGACTACACCTACAATGAGCAGTTCTTC. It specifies CSARGAGDYTYNEQFF.

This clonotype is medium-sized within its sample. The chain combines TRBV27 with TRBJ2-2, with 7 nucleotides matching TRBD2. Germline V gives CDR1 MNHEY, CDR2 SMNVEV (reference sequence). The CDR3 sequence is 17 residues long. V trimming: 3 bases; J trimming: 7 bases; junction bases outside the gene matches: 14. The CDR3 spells CASSFWAPAGRGGELFF. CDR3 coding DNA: TGTGCCAGCAGTTTCTGGGCCCCGGCAGGGAGGGGCGGGGAGCTGTTTTTT.

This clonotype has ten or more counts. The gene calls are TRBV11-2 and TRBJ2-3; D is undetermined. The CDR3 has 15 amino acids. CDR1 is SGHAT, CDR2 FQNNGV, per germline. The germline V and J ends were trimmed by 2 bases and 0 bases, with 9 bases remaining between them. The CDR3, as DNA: TGTGCCAGCAGCTTATCTCCGACTAGCACAGATACGCAGTATTTT. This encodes CASSLSPTSTDTQYF.

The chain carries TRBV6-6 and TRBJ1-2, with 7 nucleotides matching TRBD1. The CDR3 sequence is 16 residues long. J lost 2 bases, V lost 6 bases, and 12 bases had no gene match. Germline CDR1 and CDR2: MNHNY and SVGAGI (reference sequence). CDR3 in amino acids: CASSPGTAPINYGYTF. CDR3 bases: TGTGCCAGCAGCCCCGGGACAGCTCCTATCAACTATGGCTACACCTTC.

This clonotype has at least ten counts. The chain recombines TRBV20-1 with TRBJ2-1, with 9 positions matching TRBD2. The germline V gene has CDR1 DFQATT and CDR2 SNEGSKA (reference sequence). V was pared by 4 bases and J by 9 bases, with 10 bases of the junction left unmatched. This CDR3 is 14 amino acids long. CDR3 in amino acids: CSAIVAGAAGEQFF. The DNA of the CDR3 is TGCAGTGCTATTGTAGCGGGGGCCGCAGGTGAGCAGTTCTTC.

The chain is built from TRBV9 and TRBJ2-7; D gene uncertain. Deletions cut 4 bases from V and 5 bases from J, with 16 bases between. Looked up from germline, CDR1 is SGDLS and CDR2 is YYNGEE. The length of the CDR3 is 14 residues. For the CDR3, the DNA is TGTGCCAGCAGCAACCCCTCGATGACGGACGAGCAGTACTTC. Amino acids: CASSNPSMTDEQYF.

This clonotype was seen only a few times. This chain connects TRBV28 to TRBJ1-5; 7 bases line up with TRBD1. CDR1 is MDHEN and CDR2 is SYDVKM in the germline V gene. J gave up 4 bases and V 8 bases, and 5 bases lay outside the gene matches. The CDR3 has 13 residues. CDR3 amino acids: CASLFRGNQPQHF. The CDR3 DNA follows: TGTGCCAGCCTATTCAGGGGGAATCAGCCCCAGCATTTT.

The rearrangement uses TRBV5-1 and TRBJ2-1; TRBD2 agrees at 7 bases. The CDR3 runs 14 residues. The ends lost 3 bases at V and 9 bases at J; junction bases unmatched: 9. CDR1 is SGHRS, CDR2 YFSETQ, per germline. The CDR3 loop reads CASSSGLDSGEQFF. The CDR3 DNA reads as TGCGCCAGCAGCTCCGGACTAGATTCGGGTGAGCAGTTCTTC.

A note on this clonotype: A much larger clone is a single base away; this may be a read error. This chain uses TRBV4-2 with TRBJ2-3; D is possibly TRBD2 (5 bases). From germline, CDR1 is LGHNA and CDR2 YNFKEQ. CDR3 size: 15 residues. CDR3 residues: CASSQGLASTETQYF. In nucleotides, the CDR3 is TGTGCCAGCAGCCAAGGACTCGCTAGCACAGAAACGCAGTATTTT.

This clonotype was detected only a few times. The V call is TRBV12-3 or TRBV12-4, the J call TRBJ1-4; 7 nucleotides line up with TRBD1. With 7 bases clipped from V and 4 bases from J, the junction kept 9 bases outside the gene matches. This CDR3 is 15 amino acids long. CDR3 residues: CASNMGGTDNEKLFF. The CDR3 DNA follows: TGTGCCAGCAATATGGGGGGGACAGATAATGAAAAACTGTTTTTT.

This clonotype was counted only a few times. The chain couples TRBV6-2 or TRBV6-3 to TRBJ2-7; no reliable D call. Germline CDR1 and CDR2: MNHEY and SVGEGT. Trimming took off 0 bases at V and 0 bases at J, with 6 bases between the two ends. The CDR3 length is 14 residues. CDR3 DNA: TGTGCCAGCAGTTACTCGAGCACCTCCTACGAGCAGTACTTC. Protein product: CASSYSSTSYEQYF.

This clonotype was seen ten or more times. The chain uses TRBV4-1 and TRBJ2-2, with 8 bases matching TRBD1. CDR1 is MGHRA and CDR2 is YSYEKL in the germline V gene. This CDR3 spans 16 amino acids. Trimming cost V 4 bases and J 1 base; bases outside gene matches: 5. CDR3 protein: CASSLSGTGNTGELFF. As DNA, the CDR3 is TGCGCCAGCAGCCTTTCCGGGACAGGGAACACCGGGGAGCTGTTTTTT.

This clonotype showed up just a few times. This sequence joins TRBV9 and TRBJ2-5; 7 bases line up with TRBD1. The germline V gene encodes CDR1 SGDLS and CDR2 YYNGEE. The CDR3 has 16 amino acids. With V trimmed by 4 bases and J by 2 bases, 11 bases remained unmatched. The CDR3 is CASSPQGFGGQETQYF. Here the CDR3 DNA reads TGTGCCAGCAGCCCACAGGGGTTCGGCGGGCAAGAGACCCAGTACTTC.

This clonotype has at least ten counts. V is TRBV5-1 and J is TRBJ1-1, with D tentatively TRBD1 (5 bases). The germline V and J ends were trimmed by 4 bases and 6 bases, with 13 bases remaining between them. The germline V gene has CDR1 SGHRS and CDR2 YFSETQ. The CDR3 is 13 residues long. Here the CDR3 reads CASSVGTVAEAFF. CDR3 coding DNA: TGCGCCAGCAGCGTCGGGACTGTCGCTGAAGCTTTCTTT.

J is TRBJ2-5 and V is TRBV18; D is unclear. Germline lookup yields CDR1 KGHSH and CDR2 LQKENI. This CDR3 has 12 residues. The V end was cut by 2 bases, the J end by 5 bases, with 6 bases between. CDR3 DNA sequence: TGTGCCAGCTCACCAGGGCCGGAGACCCAGTACTTC. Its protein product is CASSPGPETQYF.

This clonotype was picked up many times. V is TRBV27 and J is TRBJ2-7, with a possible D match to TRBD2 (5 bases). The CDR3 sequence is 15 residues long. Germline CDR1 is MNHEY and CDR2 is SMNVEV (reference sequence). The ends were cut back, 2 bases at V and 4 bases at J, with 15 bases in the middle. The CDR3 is CASSLQGLLLYEQYF. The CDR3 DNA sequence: TGTGCCAGCAGTTTACAAGGACTTCTCCTATACGAGCAGTACTTC.

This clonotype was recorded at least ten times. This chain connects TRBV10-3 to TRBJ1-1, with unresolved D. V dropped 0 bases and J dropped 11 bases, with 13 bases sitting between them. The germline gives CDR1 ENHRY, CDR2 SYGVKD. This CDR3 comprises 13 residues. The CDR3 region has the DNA TGTGCCATCAGTGAGTCACCCCGGACCGGGGCTTTCTTT. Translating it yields CAISESPRTGAFF.